The rows below give T cell receptor beta chains drawn from one sample of a study of blood T cell repertoires in COVID-19. Measured with immunoSEQ multiplex PCR; TCRdb has only the in-frame clones, and not every one. The sample contains under 250,000 clones, approximately 90% of which appear only once. Sequenced input: peripheral blood. These receptors all come from a man between 50 and 59 years old with COVID-19, enrolled during active disease. CDR3s include the opening cysteine and the closing phenylalanine or tryptophan. D genes are given only for firm matches. A clone size is listed for some rows: how often the clone was seen (once, few, many), or a class if it is expanded.

>TRBJ2-1|TRBD2|NA|TRBV5-1
CASSSSPLVAGRQLSSYNEQFF
TGCGCCAGCAGCTCCTCCCCCCTTGTAGCGGGGCGACAACTTAGCTCCTACAATGAGCAGTTCTTC
>TRBJ2-3|TRBD2|NA|TRBV6-5
CASSYLASGTTDTQYF
TGTGCCAGCAGTTACTTGGCTAGCGGCACCACAGATACGCAGTATTTT
>TRBJ1-1|NA|NA|TRBV30
CAWRPEGTEAFF
TGTGCCTGGAGACCCGAGGGAACTGAAGCTTTCTTT
>TRBJ1-2|NA|NA|TRBV5-1
CASNVAGLHYGYTF
TGCGCCAGCAACGTTGCAGGGCTGCACTATGGCTACACCTTC
>TRBJ2-2|NA|NA|TRBV5-4
CASSPSSRTNTGELFF
TGTGCCAGCAGCCCCTCTTCTAGGACGAACACCGGGGAGCTGTTTTTT
>TRBJ1-6|NA|NA|TRBV9
CASSVGGDNSPLHF
TGTGCCAGCAGCGTAGGCGGCGATAATTCACCCCTCCACTTT
>TRBJ1-6|NA|few|TRBV12-3/TRBV12-4
CASRGSGNSPLHF
TGTGCCAGCAGGGGCAGCGGTAATTCACCCCTCCACTTT
>TRBJ2-2|NA|NA|TRBV12-3/TRBV12-4
CASSIMSPGELFF
TGTGCCAGCAGCATAATGAGTCCCGGGGAGCTGTTTTTT
>TRBJ1-1|NA|NA|TRBV6-5
CASSYSGAAGTEAFF
TGTGCCAGCAGTTACTCGGGAGCGGCGGGCACTGAAGCTTTCTTT
>TRBJ2-7|NA|NA|TRBV6-5
CASSYASYYEQYF
TGTGCCAGCAGTTACGCGAGCTACTACGAGCAGTACTTC
>TRBJ1-2|TRBD1|NA|TRBV5-1
CASSLAVGTGFHYGYTF
TGCGCCAGCAGCTTGGCCGTCGGGACAGGGTTCCACTATGGCTACACCTTC
>TRBJ1-1|NA|NA|TRBV5-8
CASSLFTVRTEAFF
TGTGCCAGCAGCTTGTTCACAGTCAGGACTGAAGCTTTCTTT
>TRBJ2-2|TRBD1|NA|TRBV2
CASSGWDRRNTGELFF
TGTGCCAGCAGCGGGTGGGACAGGAGAAACACCGGGGAGCTGTTTTTT
>TRBJ2-7|NA|NA|TRBV6-5
CASSPAGGVGYEQYF
TGTGCCAGCAGTCCAGCCGGGGGTGTCGGCTACGAGCAGTACTTC
>TRBJ2-4|TRBD1|NA|TRBV6-1
CASSEDRGGNIQYF
TGTGCCAGCAGTGAGGACAGGGGGGGAAACATTCAGTACTTC
>TRBJ2-7|TRBD1|NA|TRBV6-2/TRBV6-3
CASSYSDRGYEQYF
TGTGCCAGCAGTTACTCGGACAGGGGTTACGAGCAGTACTTC
>TRBJ2-5|NA|NA|TRBV7-8
CASSLTRGGETQYF
TGTGCCAGCAGCCTGACTCGAGGGGGAGAGACCCAGTACTTC
>TRBJ1-2|TRBD1|NA|TRBV28
CASLTSGGGYGYTF
TGTGCCAGCCTTACGTCAGGGGGTGGCTATGGCTACACCTTC
>TRBJ2-7|NA|NA|TRBV3-1/TRBV3-2
CASSLGALSLEQYF
TGTGCCAGCTCCCTCGGAGCCCTCTCTCTTGAGCAGTACTTC
>TRBJ2-2|NA|NA|TRBV5-1
CASSPRTENTGELFF
TGCGCCAGCAGCCCCCGGACAGAAAACACCGGGGAGCTGTTTTTT
>TRBJ1-4|NA|once|TRBV4-3
CASSQVWQKLFF
TGCGCCAGCAGCCAAGTTTGGCAAAAACTGTTTTTT
>TRBJ1-5|NA|NA|TRBV3-1/TRBV3-2
CASSQDLWSQPQHF
TGTGCCAGCAGCCAAGACTTGTGGAGTCAGCCCCAGCATTTT
>TRBJ2-1|TRBD2|NA|TRBV11-2
CASSLGLAGLNEQFF
TGTGCCAGCAGCTTGGGGCTAGCGGGACTCAATGAGCAGTTCTTC
>TRBJ2-7|TRBD1|NA|TRBV19
CASSSPRRSGGSYEQYF
TGTGCCAGTAGTTCCCCAAGAAGGTCAGGGGGCTCCTACGAGCAGTACTTC
>TRBJ1-6|TRBD1|NA|TRBV6-5
CASLGQLNSPLHF
TGTGCCAGCTTGGGACAGCTCAATTCACCCCTCCACTTT
>TRBJ2-5|NA|once|TRBV7-2
CASSLVIRGARRLRETQYF
TGTGCCAGCAGCTTAGTCATCAGGGGGGCCAGGAGACTCCGGGAGACCCAGTACTTC
>TRBJ1-2|TRBD1|NA|TRBV7-3
CASSPGQGDWSGYTF
TGTGCCAGCAGCCCTGGACAGGGGGATTGGAGTGGCTACACCTTC
>TRBJ2-3|NA|NA|TRBV2
CASKYTDTQYF
TGTGCCAGCAAATACACAGATACGCAGTATTTT
>TRBJ1-5|TRBD1|NA|TRBV30
CAWSRTGSNQPQHF
TGTGCCTGGAGTCGGACAGGGAGCAATCAGCCCCAGCATTTT
>TRBJ1-3|NA|NA|TRBV25-1
CASTASWDTGNTIYF
TGTGCCAGCACTGCCTCGTGGGACACTGGAAACACCATATATTTT
>TRBJ1-5|NA|NA|TRBV6-1
CASSEGASLQPQHF
TGTGCCAGCAGTGAGGGAGCATCTCTGCAGCCCCAGCATTTT
>TRBJ2-7|NA|NA|TRBV3-1/TRBV3-2
CASSQGPGHGKQYF
TGTGCCAGCAGCCAAGGGCCGGGACATGGGAAGCAGTACTTC
>TRBJ1-2|NA|NA|TRBV6-5
CASSYTTANNYGYTF
TGTGCCAGCAGCTACACGACAGCCAACAACTATGGCTACACCTTC
>TRBJ1-6|NA|NA|TRBV27
CASREISSYNSPLHF
TGTGCCAGCAGGGAGATTAGCTCCTATAATTCACCCCTCCACTTT
>TRBJ2-7|NA|NA|TRBV4-3
CASSPGGAGAYEQYF
TGCGCCAGCAGCCCCGGAGGGGCAGGAGCTTACGAGCAGTACTTC
>TRBJ1-3|NA|NA|TRBV15
CATSRGVTSGNTIYF
TGTGCCACCAGCAGAGGCGTAACCTCTGGAAACACCATATATTTT
>TRBJ1-6|TRBD1|NA|TRBV28
CASSFPGGVNSPLHF
TGTGCCAGCAGTTTCCCAGGGGGCGTTAATTCACCCCTCCACTTT
>TRBJ2-7|TRBD1|NA|TRBV5-1
CASSPDRASYEQYF
TGCGCCAGCAGCCCGGACAGGGCCTCCTACGAGCAGTACTTC
>TRBJ2-3|TRBD1|NA|TRBV4-1
CASSQGQGRTDTQYF
TGCGCCAGCAGCCAAGGACAGGGTAGGACAGATACGCAGTATTTT
>TRBJ2-1|TRBD2|NA|TRBV10-3
CATKLAVARGEQFF
TGTGCCACCAAACTAGCGGTCGCGCGGGGTGAGCAGTTCTTC
>TRBJ1-2|NA|NA|TRBV7-3
CASSPDGGYDYGYTF
TGTGCCAGCAGCCCCGACGGGGGATATGACTATGGCTACACCTTC
>TRBJ1-5|NA|NA|TRBV5-8
CASSRTADQPQHF
TGTGCCAGCAGCAGGACAGCGGATCAGCCCCAGCATTTT
>TRBJ2-2|TRBD1|few|TRBV6-5
CASSYRPTGFGELFF
TGTGCCAGCAGTTACCGCCCGACAGGGTTCGGGGAGCTGTTTTTT
>TRBJ1-1|NA|once|TRBV4-3
CASSQDFGSTEAFF
TGCGCCAGCAGCCAAGATTTTGGTAGTACTGAAGCTTTCTTT